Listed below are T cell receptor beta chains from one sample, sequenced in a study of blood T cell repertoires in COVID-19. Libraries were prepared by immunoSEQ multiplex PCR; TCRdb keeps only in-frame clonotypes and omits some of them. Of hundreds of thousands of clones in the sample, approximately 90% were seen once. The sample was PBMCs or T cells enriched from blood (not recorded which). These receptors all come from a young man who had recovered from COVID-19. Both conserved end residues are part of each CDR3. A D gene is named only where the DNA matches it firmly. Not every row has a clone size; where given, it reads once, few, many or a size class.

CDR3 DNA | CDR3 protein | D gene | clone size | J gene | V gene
TGCGCCAGCAGCTTGGTAACTGGGCTTACCTACGAGCAGTACTTC | CASSLVTGLTYEQYF | NA | NA | TRBJ2-7 | TRBV5-1
TGCGCCAGTCGACTAGCGGGGGGGCGCGATACGCAGTATTTT | CASRLAGGRDTQYF | TRBD2 | NA | TRBJ2-3 | TRBV5-1
TGTGCCAGCAGTTTATCGGGGGGAGGGGAGACCCAGTACTTC | CASSLSGGGETQYF | TRBD2 | once | TRBJ2-5 | TRBV27
TGTGCCAGCAGCTTAGCGGGTGTACAGGGATACTATGGCTACACCTTC | CASSLAGVQGYYGYTF | NA | NA | TRBJ1-2 | TRBV7-9
TGTGCCAGCTCACTAGGGACAGGGATTATGAACACTGAAGCTTTCTTT | CASSLGTGIMNTEAFF | TRBD1 | NA | TRBJ1-1 | TRBV18
TGTGCCAGCAGCTTGGGTGGGACAGCCGACTATGGCTACACCTTC | CASSLGGTADYGYTF | TRBD1 | NA | TRBJ1-2 | TRBV5-4
TGTGCCAGTAGTACGACCGGGACAGGAGGTCGGGAGACCCAGTACTTC | CASSTTGTGGRETQYF | TRBD1 | NA | TRBJ2-5 | TRBV19
TGTGCCAGCAATTGGGGCCGGAAGAACACTGAAGCTTTCTTT | CASNWGRKNTEAFF | NA | NA | TRBJ1-1 | TRBV5-4
TGTGCCAGCTCACCAAGGTTGCCAGACATGAACACTGAAGCTTTCTTT | CASSPRLPDMNTEAFF | NA | NA | TRBJ1-1 | TRBV18
TGTGCCAGCAGAGAAGGGGGCCGTAAGCCCTACGAGCAGTACTTC | CASREGGRKPYEQYF | TRBD1 | NA | TRBJ2-7 | TRBV11-2
TGTGCCAGCAGCCACACTGACAGTCTCTATGGCTACACCTTC | CASSHTDSLYGYTF | NA | NA | TRBJ1-2 | TRBV5-6
TGTGCCAGCAGCTCCTCCGGCGGGATCTACGAGCAGTACTTC | CASSSSGGIYEQYF | NA | NA | TRBJ2-7 | TRBV11-2
TGTGCCAGCAGCTCCTTGGGGGTGGACAGGGTTCGCCCTGAAGCTTTCTTT | CASSSLGVDRVRPEAFF | TRBD1 | NA | TRBJ1-1 | TRBV7-2
TGTGCCAGCAGCCGTTCTGCGGGGGTAGGGGAGACCCAGTACTTC | CASSRSAGVGETQYF | TRBD2 | NA | TRBJ2-5 | TRBV4-2
TGTGCCAGCAGTGAAAACCAGGGTTATTCAGATACGCAGTATTTT | CASSENQGYSDTQYF | NA | NA | TRBJ2-3 | TRBV6-4
TGTGCCAGCAGCTTAGTAGGACAGGGTCACGGGGAGCTGTTTTTT | CASSLVGQGHGELFF | TRBD1 | once | TRBJ2-2 | TRBV11-3
TGTGCCAGCAATGGTTTCACGCGGGAGCAGTACTTC | CASNGFTREQYF | NA | NA | TRBJ2-7 | TRBV28
TGTGCCAGCAGTGATGGGGGCCCAGATACGCAGTATTTT | CASSDGGPDTQYF | NA | medium-sized | TRBJ2-3 | TRBV6-4
TGTGCCAGCAGAACCGACAGGGTTTCCGTCGGTGAGCAGTTCTTC | CASRTDRVSVGEQFF | TRBD1 | NA | TRBJ2-1 | TRBV6-5
TGCGCCAGCAGCTTACCGGGAGAAGGGATTTTCGAGACCCAGTACTTC | CASSLPGEGIFETQYF | NA | once | TRBJ2-5 | TRBV5-1
TGTGCCAGCAGTGCCAAATTCGAGCACTCTGGAAACACCATATATTTT | CASSAKFEHSGNTIYF | NA | NA | TRBJ1-3 | TRBV6-1
TGCGCCAGCAGTGAGTCCCCGGGTCAAGAGACCCAGTACTTC | CASSESPGQETQYF | NA | NA | TRBJ2-5 | TRBV10-2